This T cell receptor (beta chain) came from a study of T cells after yellow fever vaccination. This clonotype was observed a handful of times. TCRdb analysed the 5' RACE reads with MiXCR anew, one entry per CDR3 protein. Of around 310,000 distinct CDR3 sequences detected, roughly 4% appear once; the ten largest clones hold about 20%. The CDR3 consists of 14 residues. The ends lost 3 bases at V and 8 bases at J; junction bases unmatched: 9. The germline CDR1 and CDR2 sequences are SEHNR and FQNEAQ (reference sequence). This clonotype was obtained from a man between 18 and 29 years old who received the YFV17D yellow fever vaccine. The sample here was PBMCs, taken on the day of the yellow fever booster vaccination. The V call is TRBV7-9, the J call TRBJ1-1; TRBD1 aligns across 7 bases. The CDR3 is CASSLAGQTVEAFF. The CDR3 nucleotides read TGTGCCAGCAGCTTGGCGGGACAGACGGTAGAAGCTTTCTTT.